This is a list of T cell receptor beta chains from one sample in a study of blood T cells in healthy people across ages. TCRdb fed the 5' RACE reads into MiXCR, producing one record per CDR3 protein. The sample contains 1,300,000 or so distinct CDR3 sequences, around 59% of which appear only once. Input material: blood. The receptors stem from a man between 18 and 29 years old in good health. Both conserved end residues are part of each CDR3. A D gene is named only where the DNA matches it firmly.

TRBD1	TRBJ1-1	TRBV20-1	14	CSAPDRGRGTEAFF
.	TRBJ2-2	TRBV7-9	15	CASSLNSGMTGELFF
.	TRBJ1-5	TRBV7-9	19	CASSPLPLGRDYSNQPQHF
.	TRBJ1-1	TRBV6-6	13	CASINEVTAEAFF
.	.	TRBV4-2	13	CASSQDRKYEQYF
.	TRBJ2-2	TRBV5-6	15	CASRTRDLLTGELFF
.	TRBJ2-3	TRBV29-1	12	CSGQQGPDTQYF
.	TRBJ2-4	TRBV6-5	14	CASSYGIAKNIQYF
.	TRBJ1-1	TRBV12-3/TRBV12-4	15	CASKGLGVMNTEAFF
.	TRBJ1-5	TRBV7-9	14	CASSLAGTHQPQHF
.	TRBJ1-5	TRBV6-1	16	CASIIGSDRSNQPQHF
TRBD1	TRBJ1-2	TRBV4-1	15	CASSQVFEQGTGYTF
.	.	TRBV12-3/TRBV12-4	14	CASSWMTEGETQYF
TRBD1	TRBJ2-3	TRBV3-1	15	CASSPWDRITDTQYF
.	TRBJ1-2	TRBV7-2	15	CASSLINLGGYGYTF
.	TRBJ1-4	TRBV10-3	14	CAISEDPGNEKLFF
.	TRBJ2-6	TRBV25-1	10	CASGANVLTF
TRBD1	TRBJ2-7	TRBV7-2	14	CASSLEKGAHEQYF
TRBD1	TRBJ2-4	TRBV7-2	14	CASSNTGTGSIQYF
.	TRBJ2-6	TRBV12-3/TRBV12-4	15	CASRRSSSGANVLTF
TRBD2	TRBJ2-1	TRBV27	15	CASRLTSGVYNEQFF
.	TRBJ1-1	TRBV7-9	17	CASSLDYSPSMNTEAFF
.	TRBJ2-7	TRBV6-1	18	CASSESKGAAGDFYEQYF
.	TRBJ2-3	TRBV14	15	CASSQESRVSDTQYF
TRBD2	.	TRBV6-6	17	CASSPGSGTGTTFEQYF
TRBD1	TRBJ2-7	TRBV28	14	CASRIGQGSYEQYF